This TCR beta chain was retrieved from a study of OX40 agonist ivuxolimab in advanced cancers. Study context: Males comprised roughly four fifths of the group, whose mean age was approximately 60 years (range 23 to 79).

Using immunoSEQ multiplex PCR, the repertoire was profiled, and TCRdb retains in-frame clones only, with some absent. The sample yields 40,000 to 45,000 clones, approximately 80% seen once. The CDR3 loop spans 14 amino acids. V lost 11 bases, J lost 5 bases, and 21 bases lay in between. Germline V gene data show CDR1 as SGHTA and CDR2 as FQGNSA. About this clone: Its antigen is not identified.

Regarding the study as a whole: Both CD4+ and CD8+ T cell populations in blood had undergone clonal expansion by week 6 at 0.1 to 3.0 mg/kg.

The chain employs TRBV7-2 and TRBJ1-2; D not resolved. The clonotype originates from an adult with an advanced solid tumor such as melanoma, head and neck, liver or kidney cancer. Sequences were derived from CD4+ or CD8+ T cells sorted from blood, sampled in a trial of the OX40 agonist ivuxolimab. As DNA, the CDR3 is TGTGCCGGCCTGATCCCCAACACTCCATATGGCTACACCTTC. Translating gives CAGLIPNTPYGYTF.